This T cell receptor (beta chain) stems from a study of glioma-infiltrating T cells after dendritic cell vaccination. Study-level findings and limits: Only a small number of patients had complete blood and tumor samples.

Germline CDR1 reads KGHSH; CDR2 reads LQKENI. Trimming cost V 0 bases and J 1 base; bases outside gene matches: 7. The CDR3 loop spans 19 amino acids. Described time point: after dendritic cell vaccination, including at tumor progression/relapse. The primer mix had 60 V beta and 13 J beta primers. The table came from immunoSEQ multiplex PCR; TCRdb's copy has only in-frame clones and leaves some out. The sample includes around 87,000 clones, roughly 80% seen only once; the top ten take less than 8%. Comment on this clone: As yet, its antigen is unknown.

The chain links TRBV18 to TRBJ1-3, with 12 bases identical to TRBD1. The source material was blood, sampled after dendritic cell vaccination. The clonotype comes from a human donor with glioblastoma. CDR3 nucleotides: TGTGCCAGCTCACCACCGGGACAGGGGGCGCAACTTTCTGGAAACACCATATATTTT. Residues: CASSPPGQGAQLSGNTIYF.